This T cell receptor (beta chain) derives from a study of T cell changes during pregnancy in multiple sclerosis. Libraries were prepared by immunoSEQ multiplex PCR; TCRdb keeps only in-frame clonotypes and omits some of them. Of some 40,000 clones listed, around 90% were seen once; the top ten hold 0.45% to 0.6%. The CDR3 is made up of 15 amino acids. Trimming took 4 bases from V and 2 from J, leaving 14 bases between them. The germline V gene has CDR1 SGHNT and CDR2 YYREEE (reference sequence). This clone occurred once. The input for sequencing was CD4+ T cells from peripheral blood mononuclear cells, taken in the first trimester of pregnancy. This clonotype was sampled from a female donor with multiple sclerosis, enrolled in a pregnancy study. The J gene is TRBJ2-3, the V gene TRBV5-4; a possible D gene is TRBD1 (5 bases). The CDR3 spells CASSQSTGHTDTQYF. The DNA of the CDR3 is TGTGCCAGCAGCCAAAGCACAGGACACACAGATACGCAGTATTTT.